The 27 T cell receptor beta chains below come from one sample, sequenced in a study of blood T cell repertoires in COVID-19. Sequencing used immunoSEQ multiplex PCR; TCRdb keeps in-frame clones, though not all of them. The table lists about 82,000 clones, around 88% of them singletons. Sequencing used peripheral blood. These receptor sequences come from a woman aged 55 to 70 with acute or convalescent COVID-19.

V usage is TRBV6-5 and J usage is TRBJ2-7; D not resolved. Germline-derived CDR1 and CDR2 are MNHEY and SVGAGI. This CDR3 spans 15 amino acids. Trimming cost V 3 bases and J 1 base, with 13 bases left between them. The CDR3 reads CASSYRPSESYEQYF. The CDR3 DNA reads TGTGCCAGCAGTTATCGTCCCTCCGAGTCCTACGAGCAGTACTTC.

The chain links TRBV5-1 to TRBJ1-2; the match to TRBD1 covers 7 bases. Per germline, CDR1 SGHRS and CDR2 YFSETQ. This CDR3 is 14 amino acids long. The J segment lost 5 bases and the V segment lost 4 bases, leaving 8 bases of the junction unmatched. The CDR3, as DNA: TGCGCCAGCAGCCCCCCCGCAGGGGGTTATGGCTACACCTTC. It codes for CASSPPAGGYGYTF.

This clone was seen only once. This chain connects TRBV12-5 to TRBJ1-2; 7 nucleotides align to TRBD1. CDR1 LGHNT and CDR2 FRNRAP come from the germline V gene. V was clipped by 4 bases and J by 5 bases; unmatched bases: 7. This CDR3 has 14 residues. The CDR3 DNA reads TGTGCTAGTGGTTCCTCGGGACAGATATATGGCTACACCTTC. This encodes CASGSSGQIYGYTF.

With respect to this clone: The junction and the germline gene differ at one end; a read error may be behind it. The chain joins TRBV7-9 to TRBJ1-6; D not certain. This CDR3 has 11 residues. The germline gives CDR1 SEHNR, CDR2 FQNEAQ (reference sequence). CDR3 amino acids: CASSLAYPLIF. The CDR3 bases are TGTGCCAGCAGCTTAGCCTACCCCCTAATCTTT.

The V and J genes are TRBV11-2 and TRBJ2-5; D unclear. The CDR3 runs 14 residues. Trimming shortened V by 5 bases and J by 4 bases, and 14 bases separated the two germline ends. CDR1 SGHAT and CDR2 FQNNGV come from the germline V gene. The CDR3 loop is CASSPSVALETQYF. Here the CDR3 DNA reads TGTGCCAGCAGCCCCTCCGTGGCCCTAGAGACCCAGTACTTC.

Regarding this clone: A read error may account for a junction end that differs from germline. The chain carries TRBV30 and TRBJ1-1; D possibly corresponds to TRBD1 (6 bases). The CDR3 spans 14 residues. Germline V gene sequence: CDR1 GTSNPN, CDR2 SVGIG (reference sequence). In DNA form, the CDR3 reads TGTACCTGGAGTGTATGGGGAGGGGGCACTGAAGCTTTCTTT. It translates to CTWSVWGGGTEAFF. Drawing the rest from reference TRBV30 and TRBJ1-1, the complete variable domain is SQTIHQWPATLVQPVGSPLSLECTVEGTSNPNLYWYRQAAGRGLQLLFYSVGIGQISSEVPQNLSASRPQDRQFILSSKKLLLSDSGFYLCTWSVWGGGTEAFFGQGTRLTVV.

This chain joins TRBV10-3 and TRBJ2-1; 8 bases are shared with TRBD2. Germline V gene data show CDR1 as ENHRY and CDR2 as SYGVKD. The CDR3 runs 16 residues. V trimming: 2 bases; J trimming: 9 bases; junction bases outside the gene matches: 12. CDR3 loop: CAISEPRLAGVTEQFF. The CDR3 DNA follows: TGTGCCATCAGTGAGCCGCGGCTAGCGGGCGTCACTGAGCAGTTCTTC.

This chain connects TRBV19 to TRBJ1-6; TRBD1 agrees at 7 bases. The V gene's germline CDR1 is LNHDA and CDR2 SQIVND (reference sequence). This CDR3 comprises 13 residues. The J segment lost 10 bases and the V segment lost 5 bases, leaving 5 bases of the junction unmatched. CDR3: CASSSTGLSPLHF. The CDR3 coding sequence is TGTGCCAGTAGTTCGACAGGGTTATCACCCCTCCACTTT.

The rearrangement links TRBV6-5 to TRBJ2-7, with 9 bases matching TRBD2. CDR3 size: 14 residues. The J segment lost 1 base and the V segment lost 5 bases, leaving 3 bases of the junction unmatched. CDR1 is MNHEY, CDR2 SVGAGI, per germline. The CDR3 here is CASSLSGSSYEQYF. DNA for the CDR3: TGTGCCAGCAGTCTTAGCGGGAGTTCCTACGAGCAGTACTTC.

The CDR3, as DNA: TGTGCCAGCAGTTTAATCCTAGCGGGAGGGAAAAACATTCAGTACTTC. Protein product: CASSLILAGGKNIQYF. The chain links TRBV11-3 to TRBJ2-4; 12 bases are shared with TRBD2. With V trimmed by 6 bases and J by 4 bases, 7 bases remained unmatched. Germline V lookup: CDR1 SGHNT, CDR2 YENEEA. The CDR3 consists of 16 residues.

V usage is TRBV6-6 and J usage is TRBJ1-2; possible D gene TRBD1, 5 bases. Trimming cost V 6 bases and J 6 bases, with 14 bases left between them. The CDR3 runs to 13 residues. Per the germline V gene, CDR1 is MNHNY and CDR2 is SVGAGI (reference sequence). CDR3 in DNA: TGTGCCAGCAGAGGCGGGACTCCGGATGGCTACACCTTC. This encodes CASRGGTPDGYTF.

This rearrangement joins TRBV14 to TRBJ2-1; 9 nucleotides line up with TRBD1. The CDR3 totals 16 residues. After removal of 3 bases from V and 8 bases from J, the junction contained 11 bases not matched to a gene. Germline V gene lookup returns CDR1 SGHDN and CDR2 FVKESK. The CDR3 sequence: CASSQDRDRVFHEQFF. The CDR3 coding sequence is TGTGCCAGCAGCCAGGACCGGGACAGGGTCTTCCATGAGCAGTTCTTC.

This chain joins TRBV10-3 and TRBJ2-2; 8 nucleotides agree with TRBD2. Germline-derived CDR1 and CDR2 are ENHRY and SYGVKD. V was pared by 6 bases and J by 1 base, with 4 bases of the junction left unmatched. This CDR3 spans 15 amino acids. In DNA form, the CDR3 reads TGTGCCATCAGGGGACTAGGGGAGAACACCGGGGAGCTGTTTTTT. Translated, it gives CAIRGLGENTGELFF.

This clone was detected only a few times. V usage is TRBV5-1 and J usage is TRBJ2-7; 15 nucleotides agree with TRBD2. J gave up 5 bases and V 3 bases, and 6 bases lay outside the gene matches. This CDR3 has 16 amino acids. CDR1 SGHRS and CDR2 YFSETQ come from the germline V gene. Here the CDR3 reads CASSWWTSGRGDEQYF. The CDR3 coding sequence is TGCGCCAGCAGCTGGTGGACTAGCGGGAGGGGGGACGAGCAGTACTTC.

V and J are TRBV7-2 and TRBJ1-5; no firm D call. The CDR3 consists of 13 residues. The ends were cut back, 5 bases at V and 9 bases at J, with 14 bases in the middle. Germline-derived CDR1 and CDR2 are SGHTA and FQGNSA. CDR3 coding DNA: TGTGCCAGCAGCCAAGCCACCGTAATGCCCCAGCATTTT. Its translation is CASSQATVMPQHF.

This rearrangement joins TRBV6-1 to TRBJ2-7; D ambiguous. Trimming removed 1 base at V and 0 bases at J, with 7 bases between. The CDR3 contains 14 residues. From germline, CDR1 is MNHNS and CDR2 SASEGT. The CDR3 region has the DNA TGTGCCAGCAGTGAAGGGGCAGCCTCCTACGAGCAGTACTTC. Its protein is CASSEGAASYEQYF.

V and J are TRBV3-1 (or the pseudogene TRBV3-2) and TRBJ2-1; 9 bases fit TRBD2. The length of the CDR3 is 16 residues. The germline V gene encodes CDR1 LGHDT and CDR2 YNNKEL (reference sequence). The ends lost 0 bases at V and 10 bases at J; junction bases unmatched: 10. CDR3 region: CASSQDELAGTNEQFF. The DNA for the CDR3 is TGTGCCAGCAGCCAAGACGAGCTAGCGGGGACGAACGAGCAGTTCTTC.

The chain is built from TRBV7-6 and TRBJ2-1; 8 nucleotides match TRBD2. Trimming removed 5 bases from V and 6 bases from J; junction bases left unmatched: 6. From germline, CDR1 is SGHVS and CDR2 FNYEAQ. The CDR3 contains 14 residues. The CDR3 reads CASSLGTSGNEQFF. The CDR3, as DNA: TGTGCCAGCAGCCTGGGAACTAGCGGCAATGAGCAGTTCTTC.

DNA for the CDR3: TGTGCCAGCAGTGAACAGGGGATAGGTGGCTACACCTTC. Residues: CASSEQGIGGYTF. The chain has TRBV6-1 and TRBJ1-2; tentatively, D is TRBD1 (6 bases). V shed 2 bases and J shed 7 bases, with 11 bases lying between them. In germline, CDR1 is MNHNS, CDR2 SASEGT. The CDR3 covers 13 residues.

The rearrangement links TRBV7-6 to TRBJ1-2; a weak D match, TRBD1 (6 bases). There are 12 residues in the CDR3. Germline loops: CDR1 SGHVS, CDR2 FNYEAQ. Trimming shortened V by 7 bases and J by 7 bases, and 13 bases separated the two germline ends. CDR3 sequence: CASTTGKSGYTF. The CDR3 DNA reads as TGTGCCAGCACCACAGGGAAGTCTGGCTACACCTTC. Full variable domain (missing parts from reference TRBV7-6 and TRBJ1-2): GAGVSQSPRYKVTKRGQDVALRCDPISGHVSLYWYRQALGQGPEFLTYFNYEAQQDKSGLPNDRFSAERPEGSISTLTIQRTEQRDSAMYRCASTTGKSGYTFGSGTRLTVV.

The chain joins TRBV5-8 to TRBJ2-5, with D possibly being TRBD2 (6 bases). This CDR3 region has 15 residues. V dropped 3 bases and J dropped 2 bases, with 14 bases sitting between them. Germline V lookup: CDR1 SGHTS, CDR2 YDEGEE. CDR3 DNA sequence: TGTGCCAGCAGCTCTAAGACTAGAACGCAAGAGACCCAGTACTTC. This translates into CASSSKTRTQETQYF.

The chain joins TRBV7-9 to TRBJ1-2, with 7 bases identical to TRBD1. V shed 3 bases and J 0 bases; nucleotides not matched to a gene: 7. Germline V gene data show CDR1 as SEHNR and CDR2 as FQNEAQ (reference sequence). CDR3 length: 16 residues. For the CDR3, the DNA is TGTGCCAGCAGCTTCTGGACAGGAGTAGCTAACTATGGCTACACCTTC. Translated: CASSFWTGVANYGYTF.

V and J are TRBV5-1 and TRBJ2-5, with D possibly matching TRBD2 (6 bases). The V end lost 0 bases, the J end lost 4 bases, and 10 bases lay between the germline ends. Germline V gene lookup returns CDR1 SGHRS and CDR2 YFSETQ. The CDR3 has 14 amino acids. The CDR3 DNA follows: TGCGCCAGCAGCTTGGTGGGGGGAAGAGAGACCCAGTACTTC. Protein: CASSLVGGRETQYF.

The chain links TRBV27 to TRBJ1-4; weak D call: TRBD1 (5 bases). Per the germline V gene, CDR1 is MNHEY and CDR2 is SMNVEV (reference sequence). The CDR3 contains 16 residues. Between the trimmed V and J ends, which lost 3 bases and 0 bases, there was a span of 11 bases. CDR3 in amino acids: CASSFDRRSTNEKLFF. The CDR3 bases are TGTGCCAGCAGTTTTGACAGAAGATCAACTAATGAAAAACTGTTTTTT.

The rearrangement links TRBV3-1 (or the pseudogene TRBV3-2) to TRBJ2-7; possible D gene TRBD1, 6 bases. The CDR3 is 16 amino acids. Trimming left V 0 bases short and J 2 bases short, with 14 bases between. Germline loops: CDR1 LGHDT, CDR2 YNNKEL (reference sequence). CDR3 amino acids: CASSQEIGTRAYEQYF. The DNA of the CDR3 is TGTGCCAGCAGCCAAGAAATTGGGACACGAGCCTACGAGCAGTACTTC.

The genes are TRBV2 and TRBJ2-7, with D unresolved. Trimming left V 4 bases short and J 0 bases short, with 10 bases between. This CDR3 comprises 14 residues. CDR1 SNHLY and CDR2 FYNNEI come from the germline V gene. CDR3 residues: CASSVSLSSYEQYF. In DNA, the CDR3 is TGTGCCAGCAGTGTTAGTCTTAGCTCCTACGAGCAGTACTTC. Drawing the rest from reference TRBV2 and TRBJ2-7, the complete variable domain is EPEVTQTPSHQVTQMGQEVILRCVPISNHLYFYWYRQILGQKVEFLVSFYNNEISEKSEIFDDQFSVERPDGSNFTLKIRSTKLEDSAMYFCASSVSLSSYEQYFGPGTRLTVT.

The chain uses TRBV7-8 and TRBJ2-3, with D perhaps matching TRBD1 (5 bases). V was trimmed by 6 bases and J by 2 bases, leaving 12 bases between them. CDR3 length: 14 residues. Germline CDR1 SGHVS, CDR2 FQNEAQ. In nucleotides, the CDR3 is TGTGCCAGCAGAAAAGGGGCCCCCACAGATACGCAGTATTTT. Its translation is CASRKGAPTDTQYF.